At least ten counts were recorded for the clone carrying this TCR beta chain. Unique molecular identifiers were incorporated during preparation of the TCRbeta library. TCRdb re-called the PCR reads through MiXCR, storing one row per CDR3 protein. In the table there are 200,000 to 250,000 distinct CDR3 sequences, around 13% of which are singletons. This record comes from a study of T-cell reconstitution after alpha-beta-depleted transplantation in children. With 3 bases clipped from V and 8 bases from J, the junction kept 6 bases outside the gene matches. This CDR3 comprises 15 residues. This sequence was found in a human donor who donated a stem cell graft to a child with acute lymphoblastic leukemia. The sample here was PBMCs from the stem cell graft donor, taken from the stem cell graft. This chain links TRBV12-3 or TRBV12-4 with TRBJ2-4; TRBD1 agrees at 11 bases. CDR3 region: CASSFIGQGADIQYF. The CDR3, as DNA: TGTGCCAGCAGTTTTATAGGACAGGGGGCTGACATTCAGTACTTC.